Listed here are 15 T cell receptor beta chains from one sample, sequenced in a study of brain T cells in children with intractable seizures. Some clones are missing from TCRdb's copy, which holds only in-frame ones; the method was immunoSEQ multiplex PCR. The data contain tens of thousands of clones, about 93% of them seen just once; the ten biggest clones take up more than 1.5%. The material sequenced was peripheral blood, taken at surgery. These receptors originate from a boy in the first two years of life with tuberous sclerosis and intractable seizures.

This chain uses TRBV25-1 with TRBJ2-1; 7 bases fit TRBD2. This CDR3 has 13 amino acids. Germline CDR1 reads MGHDK; CDR2 reads SYGVNS. V lost 3 bases to trimming and J lost 12 bases; unmatched junction nucleotides: 8. CDR3 bases: TGTGCCAGCAGTGACGCCCGGGGGGTACGGCAGTTCTTC. It translates to CASSDARGVRQFF. The variable domain in full, completed from reference TRBV25-1 and TRBJ2-1, reads EADIYQTPRYLVIGTGKKITLECSQTMGHDKMYWYQQDPGMELHLIHYSYGVNSTEKGDLSSESTVSRIRTEHFPLTLESARPSHTSQYLCASSDARGVRQFFGPGTRLTVL.

The J gene is TRBJ1-1, the V gene TRBV6-2 or TRBV6-3, with TRBD1 identical over 7 bases. CDR3 length equals 15 residues. Germline CDR1 and CDR2: MNHEY and SVGEGT. Trimming took 4 bases from V and 7 from J; bases not matched to a gene: 12. DNA for the CDR3: TGTGCCAGCAGTTCCGGGGACAGATGGGCAGATGAAGCTTTCTTT. It yields the protein CASSSGDRWADEAFF.

As DNA, the CDR3 is TGTGCCAGCAGCCAAAGGGGCGGGAGGTCCCCCTACGAGCAGTACTTC. It encodes CASSQRGGRSPYEQYF. The chain recombines TRBV13 with TRBJ2-7; 8 bases agree with TRBD2. Losses at the gene ends were 5 bases for V and 2 bases for J; bases not matched to a gene: 11. Germline V CDR1 and CDR2: PRHDT, FYEKMQ (reference sequence). The CDR3 length is 16 residues.

V and J are TRBV10-3 and TRBJ2-5; TRBD2 aligns across 11 bases. The CDR3 sequence is 18 residues long. V lost 3 bases and J lost 2; bases outside the gene matches: 11. Germline values: CDR1 ENHRY, CDR2 SYGVKD. The CDR3 nucleotides are TGTGCCATCAGTGAATCTCTAGCGGGGGGCGGGGAACAAGAGACCCAGTACTTC. This translates into CAISESLAGGGEQETQYF.

The chain has TRBV5-1 and TRBJ2-7; D gene unclear. The V gene lost 4 bases and the J gene lost 5 bases, with 22 bases spanning the gap. The CDR3 spans 16 residues. Looked up from germline, CDR1 is SGHRS and CDR2 is YFSETQ. This CDR3 is CASSPVLWAPSDEQYF. In DNA, the CDR3 is TGCGCCAGCAGCCCCGTCCTGTGGGCCCCTTCCGACGAGCAGTACTTC.

This clone occurred once. The chain carries TRBV19 and TRBJ1-1; the D is unclear. The germline V and J ends were trimmed by 1 base and 0 bases, with 18 bases remaining between them. Germline V gives CDR1 LNHDA, CDR2 SQIVND (reference sequence). The CDR3 consists of 18 residues. This CDR3 is CASSIGVVAAKMNTEAFF. CDR3 DNA sequence: TGTGCCAGTAGTATAGGGGTTGTGGCAGCCAAAATGAACACTGAAGCTTTCTTT.

This clone was observed once. The rearrangement links TRBV13 to TRBJ2-1, with TRBD1 matching 10 bases. The CDR3 sequence is 15 residues long. V trimming: 5 bases; J trimming: 3 bases; junction bases outside the gene matches: 4. Germline CDR1 is PRHDT and CDR2 is FYEKMQ (reference sequence). The chain's CDR3 is CASSARTGGYNEQFF. DNA of the CDR3: TGTGCCAGCAGCGCCCGGACAGGGGGCTACAATGAGCAGTTCTTC.

The chain carries TRBV12-3 or TRBV12-4 and TRBJ2-5; D is uncertain. Between the trimmed V and J ends, which lost 2 bases and 5 bases, there was a span of 9 bases. This CDR3 has 13 residues. This CDR3 is CASSLIGVETQYF. The CDR3 DNA is TGTGCCAGCAGTTTAATCGGAGTCGAGACCCAGTACTTC.

This chain uses TRBV29-1 with TRBJ1-2, with no clear D. Germline V lookup: CDR1 SQVTM, CDR2 ANQGSEA. The CDR3 runs to 11 residues. V dropped 3 bases and J dropped 6 bases, with 8 bases sitting between them. The CDR3 DNA is TGCAGCGTTGACAGTGACGATGGCTACACCTTC. Translating it yields CSVDSDDGYTF.

V usage is TRBV3-1 (or the pseudogene TRBV3-2) and J usage is TRBJ2-3; D not certain. The CDR3 has 12 amino acids. Deletions cut 1 base from V and 8 bases from J, with 7 bases between. Per the germline V gene, CDR1 is LGHDT and CDR2 is YNNKEL (reference sequence). As DNA, the CDR3 is TGTGCCAGCAGCCAAGGTTTCTCTACGCAGTATTTT. It codes for CASSQGFSTQYF.

This clone appeared a single time. V is TRBV7-6 and J is TRBJ2-3; 8 bases are a match to TRBD1. Germline assignment: CDR1 SGHVS and CDR2 FNYEAQ. This CDR3 contains 17 residues. Trimming took 4 bases from V and 4 from J; bases not matched to a gene: 13. This CDR3 reads CASSWGHRGLSPDTQYF. CDR3 bases: TGTGCCAGCAGCTGGGGGCACAGGGGGTTATCGCCAGATACGCAGTATTTT.

The genes are TRBV28 and TRBJ2-7; no clear D gene. The CDR3 spans 13 residues. V shed 5 bases and J shed 0 bases, with 8 bases lying between them. Germline V gives CDR1 MDHEN, CDR2 SYDVKM. The CDR3: CASSISPSYEQYF. The CDR3 region has the DNA TGTGCCAGCAGTATCAGCCCCTCCTACGAGCAGTACTTC.

The CDR3 loop is CTRQREYPPGELFF. The CDR3 DNA reads as TGCACCAGACAGCGGGAGTACCCCCCCGGGGAGCTGTTTTTT. The rearrangement uses TRBV1 and TRBJ2-2; the table calls TRBD2, which could not be checked here. TRBV1 is a pseudogene locus. This CDR3 comprises 14 residues.

The chain couples TRBV5-6 to TRBJ2-7; D uncertain. Germline CDR1 SGHDT, CDR2 YYEEEE. The CDR3 contains 13 residues. Trimming cost V 4 bases and J 2 bases, with 10 bases left between them. CDR3 DNA sequence: TGTGCCAGCAGCGCGGCTAGAACCTACGAGCAGTACTTC. Translating it yields CASSAARTYEQYF.

The genes are TRBV5-1 and TRBJ1-1; D remains unclear. Trimming took off 0 bases at V and 0 bases at J, with 9 bases between the two ends. The CDR3 length is 15 residues. CDR1 SGHRS and CDR2 YFSETQ come from the germline V gene. The CDR3 DNA follows: TGCGCCAGCAGCTTGGGATGGGCATTGAACACTGAAGCTTTCTTT. Its translation: CASSLGWALNTEAFF.